This T cell receptor (beta chain) was sequenced in a study of blood T cell repertoires in COVID-19. Study summary: T cells, B-cell-depleted T cells, or PBMCs provided the cDNA or gDNA that served as material.

TCRdb's copy holds only in-frame clones and misses some; the assay was immunoSEQ multiplex PCR. The table records 380,000 or so clones, 89% of them present only once. V gave up 0 bases and J gave up 0 bases, with 14 bases separating them. This CDR3 region has 16 residues. Per germline, CDR1 GTSNPN and CDR2 SVGIG (reference sequence). The genes are TRBV30 and TRBJ1-2; D gene uncertain. The sequenced sample was peripheral blood. This TCR was recovered from a middle-aged man with acute or convalescent COVID-19. CDR3 amino acids: CAWSVRRAFSNYGYTF. Written as DNA, the CDR3 is TGTGCCTGGAGTGTAAGGAGGGCGTTCTCTAACTATGGCTACACCTTC.